This entry lists 17 T cell receptor beta chains sequenced from one sample in a study of blood T cells in healthy people across ages. A J-beta primer mix and a sample-barcoded 5' primer were used in a second PCR of roughly 7 to 12 cycles. A single record per CDR3 protein comes from TCRdb applying MiXCR to the 5' RACE reads. The table includes roughly 680,000 distinct CDR3 sequences, around 48% detected once. The sample consisted of blood. The receptors come from a woman aged 55-69 years in good health.

This clonotype was recorded a few times. The chain carries TRBV7-2 and TRBJ2-7, with 7 bases fitting TRBD1. Germline CDR1 reads SGHTA; CDR2 reads FQGNSA. CDR3 length: 13 amino acids. V was pared by 3 bases and J by 3 bases, with 2 bases of the junction left unmatched. The CDR3 protein is CASSFGDSYEQYF. The CDR3, as DNA: TGTGCCAGCAGCTTTGGGGACAGCTACGAGCAGTACTTC.

Note on this clonotype: Germline and junction disagree at one end, which may indicate a read error. The chain carries TRBV28 and TRBJ2-7; 7 bases match TRBD1. CDR1 is MDHEN, CDR2 SYDVKM, per germline. The CDR3 runs to 13 residues. CDR3 loop: CAGSTQQGKKQYF. The CDR3 DNA reads as TGTGCCGGCAGTACCCAACAGGGGAAGAAGCAGTACTTC.

The genes are TRBV2 and TRBJ2-7, with a tentative D call TRBD2 (6 bases). The DNA matches TRBJ2-5 better at its end, which makes the J call doubtful. Germline V gene lookup returns CDR1 SNHLY and CDR2 FYNNEI. CDR3 size: 14 residues. The CDR3 spells CASSESSGRETQYF. In DNA, the CDR3 is TGTGCCAGCAGTGAAAGTAGCGGTCGAGAGACCCAGTACTTC.

Here the CDR3 reads CASSPRLTGDQPQHF. The CDR3 bases are TGTGCCAGCAGCCCCCGCCTTACGGGGGACCAGCCCCAGCATTTT. The rearrangement uses TRBV7-2 and TRBJ1-5, with a possible D match to TRBD1 (5 bases). V was clipped by 5 bases and J by 7 bases, with 18 bases between them. The CDR3 covers 15 residues. Germline V lookup: CDR1 SGHTA, CDR2 FQGNSA.

This clonotype has more than one count but fewer than ten. The chain couples TRBV10-3 to TRBJ1-2; 7 nucleotides agree with TRBD1. This CDR3 has 16 amino acids. Germline V gene data show CDR1 as ENHRY and CDR2 as SYGVKD. The junction had 7 bases not matched to a gene; V was cut back by 0 bases and J by 3 bases. The CDR3 DNA follows: TGTGCCATCAGTGAGTCCGCGACAGGGTGGCACTATGGCTACACCTTC. Its protein is CAISESATGWHYGYTF.

A note on this clonotype: One end of the junction varies from germline; a read error may be responsible. V usage is TRBV6-4 and J usage is TRBJ2-6; D remains ambiguous. There are 15 residues in the CDR3. Germline CDR1 MRHNA, CDR2 SNTAGT. In DNA form, the CDR3 reads TGTACCAGCAGTCCGTCGGCCTCTGGGGCCAACGTCCTGACTTTC. This translates into CTSSPSASGANVLTF.

This clonotype was counted only a few times. The V gene is TRBV27, the J gene TRBJ2-7; 7 nucleotides align to TRBD2. CDR1 and CDR2 (germline): MNHEY, SMNVEV (reference sequence). V shed 3 bases, J shed 10 bases, and the junction held 9 bases outside the gene matches. CDR3 length: 13 amino acids. The CDR3 is CASSFGLGGAQYF. The CDR3 DNA sequence: TGTGCCAGCAGTTTCGGACTAGGCGGGGCCCAGTACTTC.

The V and J genes are TRBV27 and TRBJ2-1; no clear D. Germline CDR1 MNHEY, CDR2 SMNVEV (reference sequence). The CDR3 sequence is 11 residues long. The V gene lost 6 bases and the J gene lost 8 bases, with 8 bases spanning the gap. CDR3 region: CASRSWYEQFF. CDR3 DNA sequence: TGTGCCAGCAGGAGTTGGTATGAGCAGTTCTTC.

The chain couples TRBV7-7 to TRBJ2-4; weak D call: TRBD1 (6 bases). The end of the DNA aligns better with TRBJ2-5, so the J call may be wrong. Looked up from germline, CDR1 is SSHAT and CDR2 is FNYEAQ (reference sequence). CDR3 length: 13 residues. As DNA, the CDR3 is TGTGCCAGCGCAGAGGGGGTTGGCGAGACCCAGTACTTC. Amino acid sequence: CASAEGVGETQYF.

This clonotype has more than one count but fewer than ten. This chain uses TRBV20-1 with TRBJ2-7; 10 positions match TRBD2. V lost 5 bases to trimming and J lost 4 bases; unmatched junction nucleotides: 14. CDR1 and CDR2 (germline): DFQATT, SNEGSKA (reference sequence). There are 16 residues in the CDR3. The CDR3 DNA sequence: TGCAGTGCTCCCCTGCATAGCGGGAGGTTAGGTTACGAGCAGTACTTC. Protein product: CSAPLHSGRLGYEQYF.

This clonotype was counted ten times or more. The chain has TRBV7-2 and TRBJ2-1; TRBD2 agrees at 9 bases. The length of the CDR3 is 15 residues. J was trimmed by 5 bases and V by 5 bases; bases with no gene match: 7. Germline V gives CDR1 SGHTA, CDR2 FQGNSA. CDR3 region: CASSPLSSGNNEQFF. The CDR3, as DNA: TGTGCCAGCAGCCCCCTCTCTAGCGGGAACAATGAGCAGTTCTTC.

This clonotype came up many times. This chain connects TRBV7-2 to TRBJ2-5; D uncertain. Trimming took 2 bases from V and 2 from J, leaving 9 bases between them. From germline, CDR1 is SGHTA and CDR2 FQGNSA. The CDR3 contains 14 residues. Here the CDR3 DNA reads TGTGCCAGCAGCTTATCCATCAGTCAAGAGACCCAGTACTTC. Amino acid sequence: CASSLSISQETQYF.

This clonotype was picked up a small number of times. The chain has TRBV20-1 and TRBJ2-7; 9 bases line up with TRBD2. The CDR3 consists of 13 residues. V gave up 4 bases and J gave up 5 bases; unmatched junction bases: 6. The germline V gene has CDR1 DFQATT and CDR2 SNEGSKA (reference sequence). The DNA for the CDR3 is TGCAGTGCTATTAGCGGGAGAATCGACGAGCAGTACTTC. Translating it yields CSAISGRIDEQYF.

This clonotype was observed a few times. The chain is built from TRBV10-3 and TRBJ2-7; D is possibly TRBD2 (5 bases). Germline assignment: CDR1 ENHRY and CDR2 SYGVKD. The CDR3 length is 14 residues. V was clipped by 3 bases and J by 2 bases, with 11 bases between them. The CDR3 reads CAISDMDLTYEQYF. CDR3 DNA: TGTGCCATCAGTGACATGGACTTGACCTACGAGCAGTACTTC.

A few counts support this clonotype. The V call is TRBV7-2, the J call TRBJ2-5; the match to TRBD1 covers 9 bases. The J call may be wrong; the DNA end is better matched by TRBJ2-7. CDR3 length: 15 residues. The V gene's germline CDR1 is SGHTA and CDR2 FQGNSA. This chain's CDR3 is CASSSYPGQGYEQYF. DNA for the CDR3: TGTGCCAGCAGCTCCTACCCGGGACAGGGCTACGAGCAGTACTTC.

This clonotype has just a few counts. The CDR3 sequence is CASSLVGAPRGETQYF. CDR3 DNA: TGTGCCAGCAGCTTGGTCGGAGCCCCCAGGGGAGAGACCCAGTACTTC. The V gene is TRBV5-6, the J gene TRBJ2-7; perhaps TRBD1 as D (6 bases). With the DNA end fitting TRBJ2-5 better, the J assignment may be wrong. The CDR3 runs 16 residues. The germline V gene encodes CDR1 SGHDT and CDR2 YYEEEE.

The chain combines TRBV19 with TRBJ2-1; TRBD2 matches 11 bases. Germline CDR1 is LNHDA and CDR2 is SQIVND (reference sequence). The CDR3 is 15 residues long. The V segment lost 1 base and the J segment 7 bases; nucleotides outside the gene matches: 3. The CDR3 region has the DNA TGTGCCAGTAGTATAGGTAGCGGGAGGGCTAATGAGCAGTTCTTC. Encoded protein: CASSIGSGRANEQFF.